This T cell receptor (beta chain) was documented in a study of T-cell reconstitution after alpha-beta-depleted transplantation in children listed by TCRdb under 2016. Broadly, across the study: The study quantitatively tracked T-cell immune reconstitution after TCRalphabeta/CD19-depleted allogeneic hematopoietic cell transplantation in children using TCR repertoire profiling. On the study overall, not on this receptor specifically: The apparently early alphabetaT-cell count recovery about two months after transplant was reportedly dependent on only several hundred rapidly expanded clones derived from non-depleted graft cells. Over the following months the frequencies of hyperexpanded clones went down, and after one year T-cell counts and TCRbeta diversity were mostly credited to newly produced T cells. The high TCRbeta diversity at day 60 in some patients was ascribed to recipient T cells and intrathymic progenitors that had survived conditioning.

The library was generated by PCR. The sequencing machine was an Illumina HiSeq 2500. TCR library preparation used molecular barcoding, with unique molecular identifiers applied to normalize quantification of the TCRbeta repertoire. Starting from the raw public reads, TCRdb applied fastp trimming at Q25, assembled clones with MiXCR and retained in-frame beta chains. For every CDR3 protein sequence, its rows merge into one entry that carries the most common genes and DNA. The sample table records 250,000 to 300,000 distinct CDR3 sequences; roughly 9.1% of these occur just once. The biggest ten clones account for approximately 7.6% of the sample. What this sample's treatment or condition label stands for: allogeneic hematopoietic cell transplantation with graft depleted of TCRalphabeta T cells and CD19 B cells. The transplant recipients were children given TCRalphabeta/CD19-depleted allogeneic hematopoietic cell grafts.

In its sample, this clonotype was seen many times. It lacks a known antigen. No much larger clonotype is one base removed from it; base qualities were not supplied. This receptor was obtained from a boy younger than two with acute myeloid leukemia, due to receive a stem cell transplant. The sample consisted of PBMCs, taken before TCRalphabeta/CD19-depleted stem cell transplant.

CDR3 reads: CASSSGQISNQPQHF. The nucleotide sequence reads TGTGCCAGCAGTTCGGGACAGATTAGCAATCAGCCCCAGCATTTT. This receptor chain uses TRBV12-3 or TRBV12-4 and TRBJ1-5; TRBD1 matches 7 bases in the middle. The CDR3 starts with the cysteine, ends with the phenylalanine, and has 15 residues. The retained sequence is limited to the CDR3, 45 bases, with the frame set at the first base. Trimmed from V: 4 bases; trimmed from J: 0 bases; junction bases lacking a gene match: 3.